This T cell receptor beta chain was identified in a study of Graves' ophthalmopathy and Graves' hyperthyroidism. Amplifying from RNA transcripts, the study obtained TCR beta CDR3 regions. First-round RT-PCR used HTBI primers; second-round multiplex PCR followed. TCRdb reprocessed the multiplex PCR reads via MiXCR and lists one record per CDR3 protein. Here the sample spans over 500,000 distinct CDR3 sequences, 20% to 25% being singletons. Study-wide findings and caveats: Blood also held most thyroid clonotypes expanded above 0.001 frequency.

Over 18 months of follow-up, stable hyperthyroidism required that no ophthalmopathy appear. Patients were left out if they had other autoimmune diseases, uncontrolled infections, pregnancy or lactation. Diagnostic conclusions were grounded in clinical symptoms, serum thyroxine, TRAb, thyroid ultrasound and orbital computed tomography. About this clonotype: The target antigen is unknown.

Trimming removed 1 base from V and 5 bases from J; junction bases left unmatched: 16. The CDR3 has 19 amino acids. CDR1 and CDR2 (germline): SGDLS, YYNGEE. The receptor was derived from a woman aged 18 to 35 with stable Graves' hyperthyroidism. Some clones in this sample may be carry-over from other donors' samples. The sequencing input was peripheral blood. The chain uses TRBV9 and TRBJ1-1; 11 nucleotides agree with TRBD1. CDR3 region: CASSVTGDGQGAQGTEAFF. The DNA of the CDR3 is TGTGCCAGCAGCGTAACGGGAGACGGACAGGGGGCGCAGGGGACTGAAGCTTTCTTT.